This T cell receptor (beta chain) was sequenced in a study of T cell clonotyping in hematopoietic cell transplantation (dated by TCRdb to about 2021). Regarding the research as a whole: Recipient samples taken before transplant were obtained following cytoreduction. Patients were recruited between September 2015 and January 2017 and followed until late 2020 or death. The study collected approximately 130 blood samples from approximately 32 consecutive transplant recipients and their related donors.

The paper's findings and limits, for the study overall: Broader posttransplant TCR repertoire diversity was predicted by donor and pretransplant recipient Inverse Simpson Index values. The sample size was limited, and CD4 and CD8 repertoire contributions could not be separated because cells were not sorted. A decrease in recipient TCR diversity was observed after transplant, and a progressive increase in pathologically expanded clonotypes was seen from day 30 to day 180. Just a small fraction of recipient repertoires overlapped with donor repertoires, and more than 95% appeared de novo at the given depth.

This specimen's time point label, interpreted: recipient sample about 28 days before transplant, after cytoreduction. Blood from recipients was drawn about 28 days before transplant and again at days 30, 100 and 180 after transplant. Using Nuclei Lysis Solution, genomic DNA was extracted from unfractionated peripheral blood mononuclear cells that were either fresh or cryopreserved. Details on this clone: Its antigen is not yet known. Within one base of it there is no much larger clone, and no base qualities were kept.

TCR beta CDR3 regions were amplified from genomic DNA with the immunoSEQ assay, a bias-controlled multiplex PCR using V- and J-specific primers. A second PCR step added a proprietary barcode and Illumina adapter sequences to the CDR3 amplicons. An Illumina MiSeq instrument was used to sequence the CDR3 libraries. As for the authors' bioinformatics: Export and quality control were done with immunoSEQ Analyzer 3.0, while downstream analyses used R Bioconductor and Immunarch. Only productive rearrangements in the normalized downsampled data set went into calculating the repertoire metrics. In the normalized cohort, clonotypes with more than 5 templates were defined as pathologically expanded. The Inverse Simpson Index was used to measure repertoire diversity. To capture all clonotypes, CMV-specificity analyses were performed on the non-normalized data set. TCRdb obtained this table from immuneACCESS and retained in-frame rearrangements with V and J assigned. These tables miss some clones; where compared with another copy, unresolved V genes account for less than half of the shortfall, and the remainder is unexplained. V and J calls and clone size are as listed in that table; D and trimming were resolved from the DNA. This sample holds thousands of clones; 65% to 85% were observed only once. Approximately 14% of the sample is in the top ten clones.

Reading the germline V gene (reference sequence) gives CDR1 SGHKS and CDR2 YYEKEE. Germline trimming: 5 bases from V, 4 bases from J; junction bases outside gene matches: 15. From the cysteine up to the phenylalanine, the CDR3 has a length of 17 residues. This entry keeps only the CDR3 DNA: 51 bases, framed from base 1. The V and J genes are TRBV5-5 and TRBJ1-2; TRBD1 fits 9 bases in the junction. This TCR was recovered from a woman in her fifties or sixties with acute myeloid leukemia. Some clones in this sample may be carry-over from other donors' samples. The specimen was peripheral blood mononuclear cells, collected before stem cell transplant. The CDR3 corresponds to CASSSPGQGIQGYGYTF. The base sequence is TGTGCCAGCAGTTCACCGGGACAGGGTATACAGGGCTATGGCTACACCTTC.